The 29 T cell receptor beta chains given below trace back to one sample, sequenced in a study of T cell responses to AZD1222 COVID-19 vaccine (dated by TCRdb to the early 2020s). Libraries were constructed by the immunoSEQ multiplex PCR assay. In TCRdb, the immuneACCESS table is reduced to in-frame sequences with V and J assigned. These tables do not hold every clone; where another copy was compared, an unresolved V gene accounts for under half, and the others remain unexplained. The sample profile shows about 150,000 clones; 90% of them were found once. The top ten clonotypes cover 1.5% to 2% of the sample. The sample's time point label is to be understood as: baseline before first vaccination. The input for sequencing was peripheral blood, taken on day 0 of AZD1222 vaccination. Source of these receptors: an adult in good health.

V usage is TRBV11-2 and J usage is TRBJ2-7; 7 bases agree with TRBD1. CDR3 length equals 15 residues. With 1 base clipped from V and 3 bases from J, the junction kept 6 bases outside the gene matches. Germline CDR1 and CDR2: SGHAT and FQNNGV. The CDR3 region is CASSLGTGDLYEQYF. The DNA of the CDR3 is TGTGCCAGCAGCTTAGGGACAGGAGATCTCTACGAGCAGTACTTC. The full variable domain, rest sourced from reference TRBV11-2 and TRBJ2-7, is EAGVAQSPRYKIIEKRQSVAFWCNPISGHATLYWYQQILGQGPKLLIQFQNNGVVDDSQLPKDRFSAERLKGVDSTLKIQPAKLEDSAVYLCASSLGTGDLYEQYFGPGTRLTVT.

The genes are TRBV4-2 and TRBJ2-1; 10 bases line up with TRBD2. This CDR3 is 17 amino acids long. Unmatched junction bases numbered 5, after V lost 0 bases and J lost 3 bases. Germline lookup yields CDR1 LGHNA and CDR2 YNFKEQ. CDR3 in amino acids: CASSQDMASGSYNEQFF. The CDR3 DNA is TGTGCCAGCAGCCAAGATATGGCTAGCGGGAGCTACAATGAGCAGTTCTTC.

This chain connects TRBV27 to TRBJ2-1; 7 nucleotides match TRBD1. The CDR3 length is 14 residues. With 3 bases clipped from V and 1 base from J, the junction kept 0 bases outside the gene matches. Germline V gives CDR1 MNHEY, CDR2 SMNVEV (reference sequence). CDR3 region: CASSLGQSYNEQFF. CDR3 sequence (DNA): TGTGCCAGCAGTTTGGGACAGTCCTACAATGAGCAGTTCTTC.

This chain joins TRBV19 and TRBJ2-1; 14 bases map to TRBD2. V dropped 4 bases and J dropped 9; count of bases not matched to a gene: 11. CDR3 size: 17 residues. CDR1 LNHDA and CDR2 SQIVND come from the germline V gene (reference sequence). CDR3 sequence (DNA): TGTGCCAGTAGTAAGCCTGCCGGGACTAGCGGGAGAAGTGAGCAGTTCTTC. Protein sequence: CASSKPAGTSGRSEQFF.

The rearrangement joins TRBV4-3 to TRBJ2-6; 7 nucleotides line up with TRBD1. Per germline, CDR1 LGHNA and CDR2 YSLEER. CDR3 length equals 18 residues. V dropped 1 base and J dropped 0; count of bases not matched to a gene: 6. The chain's CDR3 is CASSQGLTGLSGANVLTF. CDR3 coding DNA: TGCGCCAGCAGCCAAGGGCTGACAGGGCTCTCTGGGGCCAACGTCCTGACTTTC.

This clone occurred a few times. The rearrangement links TRBV11-2 to TRBJ2-1; the match to TRBD2 covers 13 bases. Germline assignment: CDR1 SGHAT and CDR2 FQNNGV. The CDR3 contains 19 residues. V was clipped by 6 bases and J by 6 bases; unmatched bases: 17. CDR3 loop: CASRLRKYWGTSGTNEQFF. DNA of the CDR3: TGTGCCAGCAGACTCCGAAAATATTGGGGGACTAGCGGGACCAATGAGCAGTTCTTC.

The rearrangement uses TRBV7-9 and TRBJ2-7; no firm D call. Per the germline V gene, CDR1 is SEHNR and CDR2 is FQNEAQ (reference sequence). V shed 2 bases and J shed 4 bases, with 6 bases lying between them. The CDR3 loop spans 12 amino acids. CDR3 nucleotide sequence: TGTGCCAGCAGCTTACAGGTATACGAGCAGTACTTC. Residues: CASSLQVYEQYF.

The chain is built from TRBV9 and TRBJ2-5; possible D gene TRBD1, 5 bases. Trimming shortened V by 0 bases and J by 5 bases, and 5 bases separated the two germline ends. CDR1 and CDR2 (germline): SGDLS, YYNGEE. The CDR3 is 12 amino acids. For the CDR3, the DNA is TGTGCCAGCAGCGTAGAGGGGGAGACCCAGTACTTC. Its translation: CASSVEGETQYF.

J is TRBJ2-3 and V is TRBV4-2; the match to TRBD2 covers 11 bases. V shed 4 bases, J shed 5 bases, and the junction held 17 bases outside the gene matches. The germline CDR1 and CDR2 sequences are LGHNA and YNFKEQ. This CDR3 is 19 amino acids long. Here the CDR3 DNA reads TGTGCCAGCAGCCCTCCGGGTGGTGAGACTAGCGGGGAGGGAGATACGCAGTATTTT. Amino acid sequence: CASSPPGGETSGEGDTQYF.

This rearrangement joins TRBV27 to TRBJ2-1; 14 nucleotides agree with TRBD2. The V and J ends lost 2 bases and 13 bases, in that order; junction bases with no gene match: 10. Germline V gives CDR1 MNHEY, CDR2 SMNVEV (reference sequence). CDR3 size: 16 residues. The CDR3 here is CASSLGAPGLAGDQFF. The CDR3, as DNA: TGTGCCAGCAGTTTAGGGGCCCCGGGACTAGCGGGAGACCAGTTCTTC.

This clone showed up just a few times. The J gene is TRBJ2-3, the V gene TRBV7-2, with 9 bases matching TRBD1. Germline CDR1 reads SGHTA; CDR2 reads FQGNSA. The J segment lost 6 bases and the V segment lost 0 bases, leaving 10 bases of the junction unmatched. CDR3 length equals 17 residues. Written as DNA, the CDR3 is TGTGCCAGCAGCTTAGCCTGGGGACAGGGACACGGGGATACGCAGTATTTT. It specifies CASSLAWGQGHGDTQYF.

V gene TRBV27 combines with J gene TRBJ1-6; no firm D call. This CDR3 comprises 14 residues. The V and J ends lost 7 bases and 7 bases respectively, with 14 bases between them. The germline gives CDR1 MNHEY, CDR2 SMNVEV (reference sequence). CDR3 nucleotides: TGTGCCAGCACCCTCCGGGATAGAAATTCACCCCTCCACTTT. Protein product: CASTLRDRNSPLHF.

The J gene is TRBJ1-2, the V gene TRBV7-2; 8 nucleotides align to TRBD1. This CDR3 spans 14 amino acids. Germline V gene lookup returns CDR1 SGHTA and CDR2 FQGNSA. J lost 1 base, V lost 6 bases, and 4 bases had no gene match. In DNA form, the CDR3 reads TGTGCCAGCAGGGGACAGGCCAGTAACTATGGCTACACCTTC. It is translated as CASRGQASNYGYTF.

The chain has TRBV2 and TRBJ2-4, with D perhaps TRBD2 (6 bases). There are 12 residues in the CDR3. Trimming removed 11 bases from V and 10 bases from J, with 18 bases in between. Germline values: CDR1 SNHLY, CDR2 FYNNEI. CDR3 DNA sequence: TGTGCCTCAGCGTGGGTAGCGGATATTCAGTACTTC. It specifies CASAWVADIQYF.

The chain joins TRBV9 to TRBJ2-7; TRBD2 aligns across 9 bases. J lost 4 bases, V lost 5 bases, and 10 bases had no gene match. This CDR3 is built from 15 residues. The germline gives CDR1 SGDLS, CDR2 YYNGEE. The CDR3 reads CASSPSRTSAYEQYF. CDR3 coding DNA: TGTGCCAGCAGTCCCAGTCGGACTAGCGCATACGAGCAGTACTTC.

The V and J genes are TRBV6-4 and TRBJ1-5, with D uncertain. The V end was cut by 5 bases, the J end by 0 bases, with 23 bases between. Per germline, CDR1 MRHNA and CDR2 SNTAGT. This CDR3 region has 19 residues. This CDR3 is CASSFLLVVGKGSNQPQHF. Written as DNA, the CDR3 is TGTGCCAGCAGTTTTTTGTTGGTGGTGGGGAAAGGTAGCAATCAGCCCCAGCATTTT.

As DNA, the CDR3 is TGTGCCAGCAGCTTAGCTGGACAGGCGAACACTGAAGCTTTCTTT. This encodes CASSLAGQANTEAFF. The chain combines TRBV7-6 with TRBJ1-1, with 7 bases fitting TRBD1. Germline values: CDR1 SGHVS, CDR2 FNYEAQ. The CDR3 sequence is 15 residues long. J gave up 1 base and V 0 bases, and 2 bases lay outside the gene matches.

This sequence joins TRBV10-3 and TRBJ1-1; 8 nucleotides agree with TRBD1. The junction had 4 bases not matched to a gene; V was cut back by 6 bases and J by 4 bases. The CDR3 length is 13 residues. The V gene's germline CDR1 is ENHRY and CDR2 SYGVKD. The CDR3 loop reads CAIRETGGTEAFF. The CDR3 DNA follows: TGTGCCATCAGGGAAACAGGGGGCACTGAAGCTTTCTTT.

The gene calls are TRBV2 and TRBJ2-1, with a possible D match to TRBD1 (5 bases). Germline loops: CDR1 SNHLY, CDR2 FYNNEI. The V end lost 3 bases, the J end lost 12 bases, and 15 bases lay between the germline ends. This CDR3 contains 13 residues. CDR3 in amino acids: CASSDRAIVRQFF. The CDR3 bases are TGTGCCAGCAGTGACAGGGCAATAGTTCGGCAGTTCTTC.

Here the CDR3 reads CASHPGYYNEQFF. CDR3 DNA sequence: TGTGCCAGTCACCCGGGCTACTACAATGAGCAGTTCTTC. The genes are TRBV19 and TRBJ2-1; D gene uncertain. V was clipped by 8 bases and J by 3 bases, with 11 bases between them. The CDR3 length is 13 residues. CDR1 is LNHDA, CDR2 SQIVND, per germline (reference sequence).

The sample holds one count of this clone. The genes are TRBV21-1 and TRBJ2-1; TRBD1, the table's D call, lacks a check against the DNA. TRBV21-1 is tagged as a pseudogene. This CDR3 has 16 amino acids. The CDR3 bases are TGTGCCAGCAGCCCCCCCAGGAGGGGGCGAGGGAATGAGCAGTTCTTC. This codes for CASSPPRRGRGNEQFF.

This chain uses TRBV28 with TRBJ1-1, with 8 bases lining up with TRBD1. The CDR3 runs to 14 residues. Germline-derived CDR1 and CDR2 are MDHEN and SYDVKM. After removal of 6 bases from V and 5 bases from J, the junction contained 8 bases not matched to a gene. For the CDR3, the DNA is TGTGCCAGCAGCCGGTCTGACAGGGGTACTGAAGCTTTCTTT. Translating it yields CASSRSDRGTEAFF.

CDR3 in amino acids: CASSYSVAEAFF. The DNA for the CDR3 is TGTGCCAGCAGTTACAGCGTCGCTGAAGCTTTCTTT. The chain has TRBV6-2 or TRBV6-3 and TRBJ1-1; the D is unclear. Germline V gives CDR1 MNHEY, CDR2 SVGEGT. CDR3 size: 12 residues. Trimming removed 2 bases from V and 6 bases from J, with 7 bases in between.

In DNA, the CDR3 is TGTGCCAGCAGCCCTACTCCCCCAAGAACTAGCGGGAGCAAGTACGAGCAGTACTTC. Protein product: CASSPTPPRTSGSKYEQYF. The chain links TRBV13 to TRBJ2-7, with 11 bases fitting TRBD2. CDR3 length: 19 amino acids. J gave up 4 bases and V 5 bases, and 19 bases lay outside the gene matches. Germline loops: CDR1 PRHDT, CDR2 FYEKMQ (reference sequence). Full variable domain (rest looked up from reference TRBV13 and TRBJ2-7): AAGVIQSPRHLIKEKRETATLKCYPIPRHDTVYWYQQGPGQDPQFLISFYEKMQSDKGSIPDRFSAQQFSDYHSELNMSSLELGDSALYFCASSPTPPRTSGSKYEQYFGPGTRLTVT.

The chain couples TRBV29-1 to TRBJ2-5; 9 bases are shared with TRBD1. This CDR3 region has 12 residues. With 6 bases clipped from V and 4 bases from J, the junction kept 3 bases outside the gene matches. Germline CDR1 and CDR2: SQVTM and ANQGSEA. The CDR3 nucleotides read TGCAGCGTGAGACAGGGGGTAGAGACCCAGTACTTC. Residues: CSVRQGVETQYF.

This chain links TRBV7-6 with TRBJ2-2; TRBD2 matches at 12 bases. V was pared by 0 bases and J by 2 bases, with 10 bases of the junction left unmatched. Germline loops: CDR1 SGHVS, CDR2 FNYEAQ. The CDR3 is made up of 20 amino acids. The CDR3 protein is CASSLAMGLAGLSNTGELFF. DNA for the CDR3: TGTGCCAGCAGCTTAGCGATGGGACTAGCGGGTTTGAGTAACACCGGGGAGCTGTTTTTT.

CDR3 DNA sequence: TGTGCCAGCAGTTTGCGAGTTTCGGGCAGCCTACCTGGGCTCTATGGCTACACCTTC. Protein sequence: CASSLRVSGSLPGLYGYTF. The chain employs TRBV27 and TRBJ1-2, with no clear D. Germline assignment: CDR1 MNHEY and CDR2 SMNVEV (reference sequence). V shed 3 bases and J shed 4 bases, with 27 bases lying between them. The CDR3 has 19 residues.

V is TRBV2 and J is TRBJ2-1, with 8 bases lining up with TRBD1. J was trimmed by 4 bases and V by 4 bases; bases with no gene match: 6. The CDR3 sequence is 15 residues long. From germline, CDR1 is SNHLY and CDR2 FYNNEI. The CDR3 coding sequence is TGTGCCAGCAGTGCCGGACAGGGCGAGTACAATGAGCAGTTCTTC. Translated, it gives CASSAGQGEYNEQFF.

This clone was found once. The chain uses TRBV6-2 or TRBV6-3 and TRBJ2-1; tentative D call: TRBD1 (6 bases). The CDR3 has 11 residues. V was trimmed by 5 bases and J by 10 bases, leaving 9 bases between them. Per the germline V gene, CDR1 is MNHEY and CDR2 is SVGEGT. CDR3 residues: CASSPGTEQFF. The CDR3 DNA reads TGTGCCAGCAGTCCCGGGACAGAGCAGTTCTTC.